The entry that follows covers one T cell receptor beta chain sequence. Authors' processing steps: Reference gene primer amplification gave estimated nucleated cell counts. Method: immunoSEQ multiplex PCR; TCRdb's copy keeps in-frame clones and lacks some. The V and J calls and clone size are taken from that table; D and trimming were inferred from the DNA. The sample contains some 270,000 clones, roughly 91% of which appear only once. The sample comes from a study of blood T cell repertoires in COVID-19. Study-level background: The United States, Italy and Spain supplied acute and convalescent COVID-19 samples. T cells, B-cell-depleted T cells, or PBMCs supplied cDNA or gDNA.

The CDR3 has 14 amino acids. CDR1 MNHNS and CDR2 SASEGT come from the germline V gene. The V gene lost 2 bases and the J gene lost 3 bases, with 8 bases spanning the gap. The specimen sequenced was peripheral blood. The TCR originated in a man between 25 and 39 years old with acute or convalescent COVID-19. The V and J genes are TRBV6-1 and TRBJ2-1; D remains unclear. The CDR3 protein is CASSEFGSYNEQFF. The CDR3 bases are TGTGCCAGCAGTGAATTTGGCAGCTACAATGAGCAGTTCTTC.